These 24 T cell receptor beta chains were sequenced from one sample in a study of blood T cell repertoires in COVID-19. TCRdb's copy holds only in-frame clones and misses some; the assay was immunoSEQ multiplex PCR. The sample comprises under 30,000 clones, about 86% of which are singletons, and 18% rests with the top ten. The sequencing input was peripheral blood. The receptors shown here come from a human donor with acute or convalescent COVID-19. The donor label of this sample is uncertain.

This clone has more than one count but fewer than ten. The chain employs TRBV2 and TRBJ1-4; D not resolved. Germline loops: CDR1 SNHLY, CDR2 FYNNEI. This CDR3 is built from 19 residues. Trimming took 2 bases from V and 4 from J, leaving 23 bases between them. CDR3 in DNA: TGTGCCAGCAGTGAATTGGGTCTGGTGACATTGACCCTTAATGAAAAACTGTTTTTT. Its translation is CASSELGLVTLTLNEKLFF.

The rearrangement uses TRBV5-1 and TRBJ1-4, with 7 bases that match TRBD1. This CDR3 region has 14 residues. Germline loops: CDR1 SGHRS, CDR2 YFSETQ. V lost 0 bases and J lost 7; bases outside the gene matches: 3. This CDR3 reads CASSLGGGSEKLFF. CDR3 DNA: TGCGCCAGCAGCTTGGGAGGGGGCAGTGAAAAACTGTTTTTT.

The V and J genes are TRBV6-5 and TRBJ2-7; TRBD2 agrees at 8 bases. Per germline, CDR1 MNHEY and CDR2 SVGAGI. With 2 bases clipped from V and 3 bases from J, the junction kept 0 bases outside the gene matches. The CDR3 is 13 amino acids. CDR3 bases: TGTGCCAGCAGTTACCGGGGGGGCTACGAGCAGTACTTC. Amino acids: CASSYRGGYEQYF.

The V call is TRBV29-1, the J call TRBJ2-1; 10 positions match TRBD1. The germline V gene encodes CDR1 SQVTM and CDR2 ANQGSEA. V lost 4 bases and J lost 7; bases outside the gene matches: 1. The CDR3 totals 12 residues. The CDR3 loop is CSVGTGGNEQFF. Written as DNA, the CDR3 is TGCAGCGTTGGGACAGGGGGAAATGAGCAGTTCTTC.

This rearrangement joins TRBV7-6 to TRBJ1-2; 8 nucleotides agree with TRBD1. CDR3 size: 15 residues. Unmatched junction bases numbered 12, after V lost 5 bases and J lost 7 bases. Germline V CDR1 and CDR2: SGHVS, FNYEAQ. In DNA form, the CDR3 reads TGTGCCAGCAGCCCCGAACCACAAGGACAGGGTGGCTACACCTTC. Translating gives CASSPEPQGQGGYTF.

As regards this clone: The same CDR3 arises from other DNA sequences in this sample as well. The chain links TRBV5-1 to TRBJ2-7; possibly TRBD1 for D (5 bases). The CDR3 length is 13 residues. Germline loops: CDR1 SGHRS, CDR2 YFSETQ. Trimming left V 0 bases short and J 4 bases short, with 8 bases between. CDR3 in amino acids: CASSLGQSYEQYF. The CDR3 DNA reads as TGCGCCAGCAGCTTGGGACAGTCGTACGAGCAGTACTTC.

V and J are TRBV11-2 and TRBJ1-1; D possibly corresponds to TRBD1 (5 bases). Germline loops: CDR1 SGHAT, CDR2 FQNNGV. CDR3 length equals 16 residues. The V end was cut by 2 bases, the J end by 0 bases, with 13 bases between. The CDR3 bases are TGTGCCAGCAGCTTAACGGGGGGTGCCATGAACACTGAAGCTTTCTTT. Translation gives CASSLTGGAMNTEAFF.

The chain recombines TRBV5-4 with TRBJ2-1; 8 nucleotides align to TRBD2. Germline CDR1 is SGHNT and CDR2 is YYREEE (reference sequence). The ends lost 4 bases at V and 9 bases at J; junction bases unmatched: 9. The length of the CDR3 is 14 residues. Here the CDR3 reads CASSERTSSGEQFF. CDR3 DNA sequence: TGTGCCAGCAGCGAGCGGACTAGCAGTGGTGAGCAGTTCTTC.

The chain employs TRBV2 and TRBJ2-3; maybe TRBD1 (6 bases). V gave up 3 bases and J gave up 7 bases, with 20 bases separating them. Germline CDR1 SNHLY, CDR2 FYNNEI. The CDR3 contains 16 residues. Written as DNA, the CDR3 is TGTGCCAGCAGTGAGGTGGGGGCTCGACTCACCCATACGCAGTATTTT. This translates into CASSEVGARLTHTQYF.

This clone was seen a single time. This chain uses TRBV7-9 with TRBJ2-7; a possible D gene is TRBD1 (5 bases). V was clipped by 3 bases and J by 4 bases, with 10 bases between them. Germline lookup yields CDR1 SEHNR and CDR2 FQNEAQ (reference sequence). The CDR3 extends over 13 amino acids. The CDR3 sequence: CASSFAGSYEQYF. Written as DNA, the CDR3 is TGTGCCAGCAGCTTTGCAGGGTCATACGAGCAGTACTTC. The full variable domain, with the rest looked up from reference TRBV7-9 and TRBJ2-7, is DTGVSQNPRHKITKRGQNVTFRCDPISEHNRLYWYRQTLGQGPEFLTYFQNEAQLEKSRLLSDRFSAERPKGSFSTLEIQRTEQGDSAMYLCASSFAGSYEQYFGPGTRLTVT.

This rearrangement joins TRBV9 to TRBJ2-5, with 10 positions matching TRBD1. J was trimmed by 5 bases and V by 2 bases; bases with no gene match: 6. The CDR3 has 15 residues. CDR1 is SGDLS, CDR2 YYNGEE, per germline. The CDR3 is CASSVGQGFGETQYF. As DNA, the CDR3 is TGTGCCAGCAGCGTGGGACAGGGGTTCGGGGAGACCCAGTACTTC.

The DNA for the CDR3 is TGTGCCAGCAGCCCCGGGACAGGGACGCTACGATTGAACACTGAAGCTTTCTTT. This gives the protein CASSPGTGTLRLNTEAFF. The chain joins TRBV27 to TRBJ1-1; 9 positions agree with TRBD1. Germline V lookup: CDR1 MNHEY, CDR2 SMNVEV (reference sequence). The V and J ends lost 6 bases and 0 bases, in that order; junction bases with no gene match: 14. The CDR3 contains 18 residues.

This clone was recorded once. V usage is TRBV18 and J usage is TRBJ1-6; 8 bases are shared with TRBD1. V trimming: 3 bases; J trimming: 7 bases; junction bases outside the gene matches: 5. Looked up from germline, CDR1 is KGHSH and CDR2 is LQKENI. The CDR3 is 15 residues long. In DNA, the CDR3 is TGTGCCAGCTCACCTTCTGACAGGGGAAATTCACCCCTCCACTTT. It codes for CASSPSDRGNSPLHF. Combining the CDR3 with reference TRBV18 and TRBJ1-6 gives the whole variable domain NAGVMQNPRHLVRRRGQEARLRCSPMKGHSHVYWYRQLPEEGLKFMVYLQKENIIDESGMPKERFSAEFPKEGPSILRIQQVVRGDSAAYFCASSPSDRGNSPLHFGNGTRLTVT.

V gene TRBV6-5 combines with J gene TRBJ1-2, with D possibly matching TRBD1 (5 bases). Trimming pared 7 bases from V and 8 bases from J, leaving 17 bases between. Germline CDR1 MNHEY, CDR2 SVGAGI. The CDR3 contains 13 residues. The CDR3 DNA reads as TGTGCCAGCACCGGCGGGACTCACGGGGGCTACACCTTC. Protein sequence: CASTGGTHGGYTF.

The genes are TRBV6-4 and TRBJ2-1, with TRBD2 as a possible D gene (6 bases). The CDR3 extends over 16 amino acids. V was cut by 4 bases and J by 2 bases, with 15 bases left in between. The germline CDR1 and CDR2 sequences are MRHNA and SNTAGT. The chain's CDR3 is CASSASSDVAYNEQFF. In nucleotides, the CDR3 is TGTGCCAGCAGTGCCTCTAGCGACGTTGCCTACAATGAGCAGTTCTTC.

The chain recombines TRBV7-2 with TRBJ2-1; 10 nucleotides agree with TRBD1. This CDR3 is 14 amino acids long. From germline, CDR1 is SGHTA and CDR2 FQGNSA. The V and J ends lost 5 bases and 4 bases, in that order; junction bases with no gene match: 2. For the CDR3, the DNA is TGTGCCAGCAGCCCGGGACAGGGGTACAATGAGCAGTTCTTC. It translates to CASSPGQGYNEQFF.

This chain links TRBV25-1 with TRBJ1-2, with 8 positions matching TRBD1. The V segment lost 0 bases and the J segment 4 bases; nucleotides outside the gene matches: 7. The CDR3 loop spans 16 amino acids. CDR1 and CDR2 from the germline V gene are MGHDK and SYGVNS. The CDR3 nucleotides read TGTGCCAGCAGTGAATATGGGAAGGACAGGGCCTATGGCTACACCTTC. It encodes CASSEYGKDRAYGYTF.

This chain uses TRBV4-2 with TRBJ2-1, with TRBD2 matching over 8 bases. CDR1 is LGHNA, CDR2 YNFKEQ, per germline. The ends lost 1 base at V and 5 bases at J; junction bases unmatched: 7. The length of the CDR3 is 16 residues. CDR3: CASSQVRTSNHNEQFF. The CDR3 nucleotides read TGTGCCAGCAGCCAAGTCCGGACTAGCAACCACAATGAGCAGTTCTTC.

V usage is TRBV4-2 and J usage is TRBJ2-3, with D maybe TRBD2 (6 bases). This CDR3 is 16 amino acids long. Trimming took off 0 bases at V and 1 base at J, with 11 bases between the two ends. Germline V gives CDR1 LGHNA, CDR2 YNFKEQ. The CDR3, as DNA: TGTGCCAGCAGCCAAGATCGGCCTAGCGGCACAGATACGCAGTATTTT. This gives the protein CASSQDRPSGTDTQYF.

The V call is TRBV6-6, the J call TRBJ2-1; a weak D match, TRBD2 (5 bases). Trimming pared 8 bases from V and 7 bases from J, leaving 9 bases between. Germline V gives CDR1 MNHNY, CDR2 SVGAGI (reference sequence). The CDR3 consists of 11 residues. The CDR3 sequence: CASGRGNEQFF. CDR3 DNA sequence: TGTGCCAGCGGGAGAGGGAATGAGCAGTTCTTC.

The V and J genes are TRBV5-4 and TRBJ1-1; perhaps TRBD1 as D (5 bases). There are 16 residues in the CDR3. V lost 3 bases to trimming and J lost 0 bases, with 15 bases between them. CDR1 SGHNT and CDR2 YYREEE come from the germline V gene (reference sequence). CDR3 sequence (DNA): TGTGCCAGCAGCTCCAGGGTGGACTATATGAACACTGAAGCTTTCTTT. It is translated as CASSSRVDYMNTEAFF.

The rearrangement joins TRBV19 to TRBJ2-1, with D possibly being TRBD2 (7 bases). CDR3 length equals 15 residues. The germline CDR1 and CDR2 sequences are LNHDA and SQIVND (reference sequence). V lost 2 bases and J 10 bases, leaving 18 bases between the germline ends. Here the CDR3 reads CASSIPGGPAIEQFF. The CDR3 nucleotides are TGTGCCAGTAGTATACCCGGGGGGCCCGCGATAGAGCAGTTCTTC.

CDR3 protein: CASSPTDIAPAFF. For the CDR3, the DNA is TGTGCCAGCAGCCCCACGGACATTGCCCCAGCTTTCTTT. The rearrangement joins TRBV9 to TRBJ1-1; a possible D gene is TRBD1 (5 bases). CDR3 size: 13 residues. Germline V CDR1 and CDR2: SGDLS, YYNGEE. Trimming removed 4 bases from V and 10 bases from J, with 17 bases in between.

CDR3 DNA sequence: TGTGCCAGCAGCCGAGGGGGGGCAGATAACTATGGCTACACCTTC. Its translation is CASSRGGADNYGYTF. This chain joins TRBV6-5 and TRBJ1-2, with D maybe TRBD1 (6 bases). This CDR3 has 15 amino acids. Per germline, CDR1 MNHEY and CDR2 SVGAGI. V was trimmed by 6 bases and J by 1 base, leaving 15 bases between them.